The clone carrying this T cell receptor beta chain appeared once. The antigen remains undetermined. These data come from a study of blood T cells in healthy people across ages. The sample providers were healthy Caucasian people from Russia, aged about 6 to 100. The V gene's germline CDR1 is DFQATT and CDR2 SNEGSKA (reference sequence). This CDR3 contains 15 residues. Study conclusions and caveats: Per million T cells, TCR beta diversity dropped about linearly as age rose. Long-lived donors had more naive CD4+ cells and higher diversity than aged donors.

Next came a second PCR, run for roughly 7 to 12 cycles, which used a sample-barcoded 5' primer along with a J-beta primer mix. One entry per CDR3 protein, called by TCRdb with MiXCR from the 5' RACE reads. Altogether about 1.5 million distinct CDR3 sequences are present, 42% being singletons, with the ten largest covering approximately 7.9%. The chain couples TRBV20-1 to TRBJ2-5, with D tentatively TRBD1 or TRBD2 (7 bases each). The J call may be mistaken, given a closer DNA end match to TRBJ2-7. Input material: blood. This sequence originates from a woman aged 18-30 years in good health. The CDR3 spells CSASSLGGQGVEQYF. CDR3 in DNA: TGCAGTGCTAGTTCCCTGGGGGGGCAGGGGGTCGAGCAGTACTTC.